The 5 T cell receptor beta chains in this list originate from one sample, sequenced in a study of regulatory T cells in long-lasting Graves disease. CDR3 regions were amplified by Arm-PCR using iRepertoire HTBI primers to build TCR beta libraries. One entry per CDR3 protein, called by TCRdb with MiXCR from the multiplex PCR reads. In the table there are approximately 300,000 distinct CDR3 sequences, more than 15% of which are singletons. The time point here: newly diagnosed GD, antithyroid drugs for less than 3 months. PBMC-extracted RNA yielded the TCR library. Sample: peripheral blood mononuclear cells (PBMCs), taken at new diagnosis, from a patient treated with antithyroid drugs. The receptors were gathered from a female donor with Graves disease.

This rearrangement joins TRBV6-4 to TRBJ2-2; 8 bases agree with TRBD1. After removal of 2 bases from V and 4 bases from J, the junction contained 0 bases not matched to a gene. This CDR3 region has 14 residues. Germline CDR1 reads MRHNA; CDR2 reads SNTAGT. CDR3 region: CASSDGTGTGELFF. In DNA form, the CDR3 reads TGTGCCAGCAGTGACGGGACAGGCACCGGGGAGCTGTTTTTT.

This clonotype was observed at least ten times. This chain joins TRBV9 and TRBJ2-1; no firm D call. Per the germline V gene, CDR1 is SGDLS and CDR2 is YYNGEE. V lost 7 bases and J 6 bases, leaving 17 bases between the germline ends. The CDR3 is made up of 14 amino acids. CDR3 nucleotides: TGTGCCAGCGCCAAGGCCGCAGCCTCCAATGAGCAGTTCTTC. It specifies CASAKAAASNEQFF.

This clonotype was detected ten times or more. V and J are TRBV2 and TRBJ2-1, with 10 bases identical to TRBD2. Germline CDR1 is SNHLY and CDR2 is FYNNEI. This CDR3 has 14 amino acids. Unmatched junction bases numbered 9, after V lost 8 bases and J lost 8 bases. The CDR3 DNA sequence: TGTGCCAGCGCTACTAGCGGGAATGGGTATGAGCAGTTCTTC. The encoded protein is CASATSGNGYEQFF.

The table lists this clonotype with many counts. The chain carries TRBV6-4 and TRBJ2-3, with TRBD1 as a possible D gene (5 bases). V was pared by 5 bases and J by 4 bases, with 19 bases between. This CDR3 is built from 16 residues. Germline CDR1 is MRHNA and CDR2 is SNTAGT. The chain's CDR3 is CASSYNPRREADTQYF. CDR3 nucleotide sequence: TGTGCCAGCAGTTACAACCCTCGCAGGGAAGCAGATACGCAGTATTTT.

This chain links TRBV12-3 or TRBV12-4 with TRBJ2-7, with 7 bases fitting TRBD2. This CDR3 has 15 residues. V shed 6 bases and J 3 bases; nucleotides not matched to a gene: 11. CDR3 DNA sequence: TGTGCCAGCAGCCCGGGCGCGTCTAGCGGCTACGAGCAGTACTTC. It translates to CASSPGASSGYEQYF.